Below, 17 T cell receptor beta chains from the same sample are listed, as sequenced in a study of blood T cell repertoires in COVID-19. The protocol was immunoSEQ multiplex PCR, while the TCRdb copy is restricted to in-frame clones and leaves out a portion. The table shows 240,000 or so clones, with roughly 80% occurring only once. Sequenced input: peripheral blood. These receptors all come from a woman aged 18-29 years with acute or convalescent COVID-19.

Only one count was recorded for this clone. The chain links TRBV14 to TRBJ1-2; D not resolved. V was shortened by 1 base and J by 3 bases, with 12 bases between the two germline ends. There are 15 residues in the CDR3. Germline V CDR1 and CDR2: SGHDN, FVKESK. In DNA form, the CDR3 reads TGTGCCAGCAGCCAAGGAGGGAAGCCTTACTATGGCTACACCTTC. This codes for CASSQGGKPYYGYTF.

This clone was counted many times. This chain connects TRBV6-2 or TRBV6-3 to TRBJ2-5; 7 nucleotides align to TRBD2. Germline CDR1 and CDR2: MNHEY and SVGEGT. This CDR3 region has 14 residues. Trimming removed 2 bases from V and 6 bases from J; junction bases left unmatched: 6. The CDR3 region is CASSYLREPKTQYF. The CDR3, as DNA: TGTGCCAGCAGTTACCTGCGGGAGCCCAAGACCCAGTACTTC.

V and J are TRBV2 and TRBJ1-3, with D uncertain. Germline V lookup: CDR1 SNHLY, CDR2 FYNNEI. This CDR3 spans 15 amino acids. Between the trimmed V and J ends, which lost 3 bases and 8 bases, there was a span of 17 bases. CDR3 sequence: CASSDFPPPVDTIYF. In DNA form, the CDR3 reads TGTGCCAGCAGTGATTTCCCCCCCCCTGTAGACACCATATATTTT.

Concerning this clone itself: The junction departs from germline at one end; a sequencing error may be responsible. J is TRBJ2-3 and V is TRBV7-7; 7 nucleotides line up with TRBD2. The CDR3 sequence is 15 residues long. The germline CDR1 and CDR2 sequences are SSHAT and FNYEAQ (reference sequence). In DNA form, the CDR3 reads TGTGCTAGCAGCTTAGGACTAGTAGGGTCAGATACGCAGTATTTT. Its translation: CASSLGLVGSDTQYF.

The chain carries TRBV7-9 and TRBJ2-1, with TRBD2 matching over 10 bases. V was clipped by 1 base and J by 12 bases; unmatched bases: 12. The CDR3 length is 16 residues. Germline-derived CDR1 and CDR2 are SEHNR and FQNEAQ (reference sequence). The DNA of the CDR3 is TGTGCCAGCAGCTTAGAGTACCAGCGGGAGGGCCGGAGGCAGTTCTTC. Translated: CASSLEYQREGRRQFF.

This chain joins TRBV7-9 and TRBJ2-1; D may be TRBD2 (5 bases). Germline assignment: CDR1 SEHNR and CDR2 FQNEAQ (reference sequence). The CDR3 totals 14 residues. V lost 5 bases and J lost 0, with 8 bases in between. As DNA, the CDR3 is TGTGCCAGCAGCCAGCGGAACTCCTACAATGAGCAGTTCTTC. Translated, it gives CASSQRNSYNEQFF.

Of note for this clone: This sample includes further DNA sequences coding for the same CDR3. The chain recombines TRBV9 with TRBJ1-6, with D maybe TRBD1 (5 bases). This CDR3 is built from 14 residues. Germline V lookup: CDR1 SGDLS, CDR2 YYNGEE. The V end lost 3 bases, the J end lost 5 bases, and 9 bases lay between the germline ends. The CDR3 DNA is TGTGCCAGCAGCGCGCAGGGTAATAATTCACCCCTCCACTTT. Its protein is CASSAQGNNSPLHF.

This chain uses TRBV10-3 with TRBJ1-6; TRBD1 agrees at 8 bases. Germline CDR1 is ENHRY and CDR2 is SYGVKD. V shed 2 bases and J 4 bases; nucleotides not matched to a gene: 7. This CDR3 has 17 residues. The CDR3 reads CAISEPGTGRYNSPLHF. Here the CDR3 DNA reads TGTGCCATCAGTGAGCCGGGGACAGGCCGTTATAATTCACCCCTCCACTTT.

Written as DNA, the CDR3 is TGTGCCAGCAGTCCAGGGGTGGGGACAGATACGCAGTATTTT. This translates into CASSPGVGTDTQYF. The rearrangement joins TRBV6-5 to TRBJ2-3, with D possibly matching TRBD1 (6 bases). CDR1 is MNHEY and CDR2 is SVGAGI in the germline V gene. Trimming took off 5 bases at V and 3 bases at J, with 12 bases between the two ends. The CDR3 totals 14 residues.

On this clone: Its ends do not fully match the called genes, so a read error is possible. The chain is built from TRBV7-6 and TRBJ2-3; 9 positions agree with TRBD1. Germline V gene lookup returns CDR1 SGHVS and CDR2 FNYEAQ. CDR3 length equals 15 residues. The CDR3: CASSLWDRGTDTQYF. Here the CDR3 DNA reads TGCGCCAGCAGCCTATGGGACAGGGGCACAGATACGCAGTATTTT.

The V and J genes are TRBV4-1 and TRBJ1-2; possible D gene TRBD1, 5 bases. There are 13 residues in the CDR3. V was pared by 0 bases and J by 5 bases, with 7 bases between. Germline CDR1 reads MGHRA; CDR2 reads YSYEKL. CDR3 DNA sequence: TGCGCCAGCAGCCAAGACGGGGGGTATGGCTACACCTTC. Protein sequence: CASSQDGGYGYTF.

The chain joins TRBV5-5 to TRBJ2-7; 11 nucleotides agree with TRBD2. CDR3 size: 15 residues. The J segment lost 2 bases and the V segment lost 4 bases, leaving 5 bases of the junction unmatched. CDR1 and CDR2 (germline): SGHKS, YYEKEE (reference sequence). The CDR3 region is CASSEGLAAAYEQYF. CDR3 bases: TGTGCCAGCAGCGAGGGACTAGCGGCCGCCTACGAGCAGTACTTC.

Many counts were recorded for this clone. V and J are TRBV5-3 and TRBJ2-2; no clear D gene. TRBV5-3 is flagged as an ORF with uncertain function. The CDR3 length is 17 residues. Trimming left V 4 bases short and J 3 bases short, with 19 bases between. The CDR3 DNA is TGTGCCAGAAGCCATCCGACCGACACTGATCACACCGGGGAGCTGTTTTTT. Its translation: CARSHPTDTDHTGELFF.

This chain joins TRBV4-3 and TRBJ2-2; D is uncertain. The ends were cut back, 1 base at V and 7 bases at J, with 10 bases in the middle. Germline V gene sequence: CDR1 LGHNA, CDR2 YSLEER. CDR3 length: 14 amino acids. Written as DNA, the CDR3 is TGCGCCAGCAGCCAAGTTTTCCCAGACGGGGAGCTGTTTTTT. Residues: CASSQVFPDGELFF.

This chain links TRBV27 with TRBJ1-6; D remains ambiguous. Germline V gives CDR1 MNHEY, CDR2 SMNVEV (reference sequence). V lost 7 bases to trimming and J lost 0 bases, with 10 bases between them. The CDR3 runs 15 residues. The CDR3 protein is CASKELSSYNSPLHF. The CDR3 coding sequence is TGTGCCAGCAAGGAGCTGAGCTCCTATAATTCACCCCTCCACTTT.

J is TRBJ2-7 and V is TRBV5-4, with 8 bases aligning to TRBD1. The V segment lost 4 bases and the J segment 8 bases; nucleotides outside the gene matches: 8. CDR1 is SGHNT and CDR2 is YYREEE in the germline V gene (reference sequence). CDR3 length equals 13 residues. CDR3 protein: CASSNQGDRQQYF. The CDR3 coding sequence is TGTGCCAGCAGCAATCAGGGGGACAGGCAGCAGTACTTC.

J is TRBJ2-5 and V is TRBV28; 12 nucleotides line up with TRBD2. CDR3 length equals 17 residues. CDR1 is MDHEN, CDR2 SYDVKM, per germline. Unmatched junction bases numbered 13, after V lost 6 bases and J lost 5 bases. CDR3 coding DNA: TGTGCCAGCAGAGCGTTGGAACTAGCGGGAGGTTGGGAGACCCAGTACTTC. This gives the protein CASRALELAGGWETQYF. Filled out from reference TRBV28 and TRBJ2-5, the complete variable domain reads DVKVTQSSRYLVKRTGEKVFLECVQDMDHENMFWYRQDPGLGLRLIYFSYDVKMKEKGDIPEGYSVSREKKERFSLILESASTNQTSMYLCASRALELAGGWETQYFGPGTRLLVL.